What follows are 10 T cell receptor beta chains derived from one specimen sequenced in a study of T cell changes during pregnancy in multiple sclerosis. Using immunoSEQ multiplex PCR, the repertoire was profiled, and TCRdb retains in-frame clones only, with some absent. The sample carries over 45,000 clones, around 89% recorded once. The sequenced sample was CD4+ T cells from peripheral blood mononuclear cells, obtained in the first trimester of pregnancy. The source is a female donor with multiple sclerosis, enrolled in a pregnancy study.

J is TRBJ2-3 and V is TRBV11-2; TRBD2 aligns across 12 bases. After removal of 1 base from V and 5 bases from J, the junction contained 4 bases not matched to a gene. This CDR3 has 16 amino acids. In germline, CDR1 is SGHAT, CDR2 FQNNGV. CDR3 residues: CASSLGLAGVIDTQYF. The CDR3 coding sequence is TGTGCCAGCAGCTTAGGACTAGCGGGGGTTATAGATACGCAGTATTTT.

V and J are TRBV15 and TRBJ1-4; a weak D match, TRBD1 (5 bases). The V end was cut by 1 base, the J end by 8 bases, with 17 bases between. This CDR3 is 16 amino acids long. Germline V gene data show CDR1 as LNHNV and CDR2 as YYDKDF (reference sequence). The CDR3 sequence is CATSRGQTPLNEKLFF. The CDR3 DNA reads TGTGCCACCAGCAGAGGACAGACACCGCTTAACGAAAAACTGTTTTTT.

J is TRBJ2-3 and V is TRBV4-3, with TRBD2 matching over 7 bases. CDR3 size: 16 residues. Germline CDR1 and CDR2: LGHNA and YSLEER. J was trimmed by 3 bases and V by 0 bases; bases with no gene match: 6. The CDR3: CASSQDSGVHTDTQYF. CDR3 in DNA: TGCGCCAGCAGCCAAGACAGCGGGGTCCATACAGATACGCAGTATTTT.

The genes are TRBV2 and TRBJ2-1; a possible D gene is TRBD1 (6 bases). CDR1 SNHLY and CDR2 FYNNEI come from the germline V gene. V gave up 5 bases and J gave up 7 bases, with 15 bases separating them. This CDR3 has 14 residues. The CDR3 DNA is TGTGCCAGCAGTCGGGGACAAGCATATAATGAGCAGTTCTTC. Its translation: CASSRGQAYNEQFF. Full variable domain (missing parts from reference TRBV2 and TRBJ2-1): EPEVTQTPSHQVTQMGQEVILRCVPISNHLYFYWYRQILGQKVEFLVSFYNNEISEKSEIFDDQFSVERPDGSNFTLKIRSTKLEDSAMYFCASSRGQAYNEQFFGPGTRLTVL.

The gene calls are TRBV6-5 and TRBJ1-2, with D unclear. V gave up 2 bases and J gave up 4 bases, with 17 bases separating them. CDR3 length: 16 residues. From germline, CDR1 is MNHEY and CDR2 SVGAGI. The DNA of the CDR3 is TGTGCCAGCAGTTACACGAGTAACCCCAAAATCTATGGCTACACCTTC. Protein sequence: CASSYTSNPKIYGYTF.

The rearrangement joins TRBV25-1 to TRBJ1-6, with 9 nucleotides matching TRBD1. The germline V gene has CDR1 MGHDK and CDR2 SYGVNS. The CDR3 is made up of 15 amino acids. Trimming cost V 8 bases and J 6 bases; bases outside gene matches: 8. The CDR3 DNA is TGTGCCAGCCGGGACAGGGCCAATGGTAATTCACCCCTCCACTTT. It encodes CASRDRANGNSPLHF.

The chain carries TRBV5-4 and TRBJ1-2, with D perhaps TRBD1 (5 bases). The CDR3 covers 13 residues. The germline V gene has CDR1 SGHNT and CDR2 YYREEE (reference sequence). The V end was cut by 4 bases, the J end by 8 bases, with 15 bases between. CDR3 sequence reads: CASSGGAVWGYTF. CDR3 nucleotides: TGTGCCAGCAGCGGCGGGGCCGTTTGGGGCTACACCTTC.

CDR3 loop: CSVENMRNTEAFF. The CDR3 DNA reads as TGCAGCGTTGAAAATATGCGGAACACTGAAGCTTTCTTT. V gene TRBV29-1 combines with J gene TRBJ1-1; D remains unclear. Looked up from germline, CDR1 is SQVTM and CDR2 is ANQGSEA. The V and J ends lost 2 bases and 1 base respectively, with 8 bases between them. The CDR3 spans 13 residues.

The chain links TRBV7-2 to TRBJ2-1; TRBD2 matches 13 bases. J gave up 2 bases and V 8 bases, and 3 bases lay outside the gene matches. The CDR3 contains 15 residues. Germline loops: CDR1 SGHTA, CDR2 FQGNSA. The CDR3 DNA reads as TGTGCCAGCGCACTAGCGGGAGGGACCTACAATGAGCAGTTCTTC. Translation gives CASALAGGTYNEQFF.

This clone has just a few counts. The V and J genes are TRBV4-3 and TRBJ2-3, with TRBD2 matching 10 bases. The germline CDR1 and CDR2 sequences are LGHNA and YSLEER. This CDR3 has 18 amino acids. The V and J ends lost 1 base and 2 bases, in that order; junction bases with no gene match: 9. CDR3 residues: CASSQGLALAGVTDTQYF. The CDR3, as DNA: TGCGCCAGCAGCCAAGGGTTAGCGCTAGCGGGGGTCACAGATACGCAGTATTTT.